This TCR beta chain was sequenced during a study of immune cell composition in non-small cell lung cancer. Whole-study findings and limits: TIL tumour reactivity correlated with maximal tumour-associated clone frequency in adenocarcinoma.

Worth noting for this clone: What it binds is not known.

Normal lung was taken at the farthest possible site, at least 3 cm from tumour. Sequencing was performed with immunoSEQ multiplex PCR; in TCRdb, only in-frame clones are kept and a portion is missing. The repertoire has about 6,600 clones, roughly four fifths of them found once; the top ten carry 7.5% to 10%. The CDR3 is 15 residues long. Trimming removed 1 base from V and 6 bases from J, with 14 bases in between. Germline CDR1 SGHNT, CDR2 YENEEA. The J gene is TRBJ2-3, the V gene TRBV11-3; maybe TRBD1 (6 bases). This receptor was obtained from a human donor with non-small cell lung cancer. The sequenced sample was non-adjacent lung tissue. The CDR3 sequence: CASSLGQGISDTQYF. The CDR3 DNA reads TGTGCCAGCAGCTTAGGCCAGGGGATTTCGGATACGCAGTATTTT.